Listed below are T cell receptor beta chains from one sample, sequenced in a study of CD8+CD57+ T cells in acquired aplastic anemia. Each CDR3 protein is one row after TCRdb ran MiXCR on the reads. Here the sample spans 100,000 to 150,000 distinct CDR3 sequences, 48% being singletons. Sequenced input: sorted CD4+, CD8+, or CD8+CD57+ T cells (not recorded which) from PBMCs. The receptors stem from a human donor in good health, serving as a control. Each CDR3 is given without its conserved first and last residue. Clone size is given for some rows only: seen once, a few or many times, or a class if the clone is expanded.

J: TRBJ2-7
size: once
V: TRBV14
CDR3: ASSQAHSYEQY

J: TRBJ2-7
size: -
V: TRBV20-1
CDR3: SAQRLASYEQY

J: TRBJ1-5
size: many
V: TRBV20-1
CDR3: SARAVDQPQH

J: TRBJ2-7
size: -
V: TRBV7-2
CDR3: ASSLDSRSYEQY

J: TRBJ1-2
size: once
V: TRBV7-8
CDR3: ASSLAPNYGYT

J: TRBJ2-5
size: -
V: TRBV7-2
CDR3: ASSWPFGETQY

J: TRBJ1-2
size: -
V: TRBV20-1
CDR3: SAARTGGANGYT

J: TRBJ2-1
size: many
V: TRBV6-4
CDR3: ASSHEGGIGNEQF

J: TRBJ2-2
size: -
V: TRBV25-1
CDR3: ASSPYTGIMNTGELF

J: TRBJ2-3
size: once
V: TRBV6-1
CDR3: ASSESGGGATDTQY